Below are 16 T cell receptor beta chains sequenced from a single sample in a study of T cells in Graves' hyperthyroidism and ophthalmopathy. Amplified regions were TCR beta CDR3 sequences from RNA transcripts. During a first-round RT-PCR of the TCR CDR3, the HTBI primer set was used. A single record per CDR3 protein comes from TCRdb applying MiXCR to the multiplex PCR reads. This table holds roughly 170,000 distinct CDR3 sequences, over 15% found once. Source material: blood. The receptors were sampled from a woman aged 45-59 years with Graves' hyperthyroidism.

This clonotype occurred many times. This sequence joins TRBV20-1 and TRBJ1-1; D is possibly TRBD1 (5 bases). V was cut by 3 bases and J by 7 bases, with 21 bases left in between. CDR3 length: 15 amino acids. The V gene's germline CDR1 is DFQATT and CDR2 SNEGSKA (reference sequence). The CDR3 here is CSARVAGAGRIEAFF. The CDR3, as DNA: TGCAGTGCTAGGGTGGCCGGGGCAGGGCGTATTGAAGCTTTCTTT.

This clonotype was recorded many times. CDR3 residues: CATSDSLQGLTDTQYF. The CDR3 DNA sequence: TGTGCCACCAGTGATTCCCTCCAGGGACTCACAGATACGCAGTATTTT. V is TRBV24-1 and J is TRBJ2-3; a possible D gene is TRBD2 (6 bases). CDR1 KGHDR and CDR2 SFDVKD come from the germline V gene. CDR3 length: 16 residues. V shed 2 bases and J shed 2 bases, with 13 bases lying between them.

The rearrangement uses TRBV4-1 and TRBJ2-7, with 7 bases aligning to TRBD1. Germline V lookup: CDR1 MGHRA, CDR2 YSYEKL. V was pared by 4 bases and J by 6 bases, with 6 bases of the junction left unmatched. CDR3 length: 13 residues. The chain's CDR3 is CASSPDRTGEQYF. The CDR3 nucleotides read TGCGCCAGCAGCCCGGACAGGACAGGCGAGCAGTACTTC.

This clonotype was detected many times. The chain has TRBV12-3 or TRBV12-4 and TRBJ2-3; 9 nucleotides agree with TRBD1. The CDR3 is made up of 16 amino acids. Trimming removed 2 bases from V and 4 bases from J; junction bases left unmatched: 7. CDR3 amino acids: CASSLKSGTGSDTQYF. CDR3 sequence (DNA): TGTGCCAGCAGTTTAAAGTCCGGGACAGGGTCAGATACGCAGTATTTT.

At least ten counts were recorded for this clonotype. The CDR3 coding sequence is TGTGCCAGCAGCAACAACCGGGACAGGGGGCGCCTCGGCTATGGCTACACCTTC. It is translated as CASSNNRDRGRLGYGYTF. The V call is TRBV7-9, the J call TRBJ1-2; TRBD1 agrees at 12 bases. CDR3 length: 18 amino acids. Germline trimming cut 5 bases from V and 4 bases from J; bases unmatched to any gene: 14. CDR1 is SEHNR and CDR2 is FQNEAQ in the germline V gene (reference sequence). The variable domain in full, with the rest retrieved from reference TRBV7-9 and TRBJ1-2, is DTGVSQNPRHKITKRGQNVTFRCDPISEHNRLYWYRQTLGQGPEFLTYFQNEAQLEKSRLLSDRFSAERPKGSFSTLEIQRTEQGDSAMYLCASSNNRDRGRLGYGYTFGSGTRLTVV.

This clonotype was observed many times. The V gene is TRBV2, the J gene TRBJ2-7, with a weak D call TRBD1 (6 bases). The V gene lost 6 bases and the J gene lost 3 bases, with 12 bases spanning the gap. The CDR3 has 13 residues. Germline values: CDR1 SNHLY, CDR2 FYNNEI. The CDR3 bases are TGTGCCAGCAGCCAGGGGCTAGACTACGAGCAGTACTTC. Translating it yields CASSQGLDYEQYF.

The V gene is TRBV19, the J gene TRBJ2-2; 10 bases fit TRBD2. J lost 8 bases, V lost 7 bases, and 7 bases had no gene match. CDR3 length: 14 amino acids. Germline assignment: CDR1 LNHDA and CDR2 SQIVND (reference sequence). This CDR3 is CASMERGGIGELFF. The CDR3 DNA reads TGTGCCAGTATGGAGCGGGGGGGCATTGGGGAGCTGTTTTTT.

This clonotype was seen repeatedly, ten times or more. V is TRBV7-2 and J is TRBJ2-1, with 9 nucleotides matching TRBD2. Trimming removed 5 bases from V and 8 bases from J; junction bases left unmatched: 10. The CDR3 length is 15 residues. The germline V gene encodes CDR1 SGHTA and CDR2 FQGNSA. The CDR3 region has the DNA TGTGCCAGCAGCCTGATAGCGGGGGTCGGGGATGAGCAGTTCTTC. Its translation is CASSLIAGVGDEQFF.

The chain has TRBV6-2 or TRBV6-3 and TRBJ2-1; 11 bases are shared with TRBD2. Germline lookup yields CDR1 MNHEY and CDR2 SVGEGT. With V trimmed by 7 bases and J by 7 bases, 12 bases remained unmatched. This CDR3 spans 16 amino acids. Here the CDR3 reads CASTSVAGGAGNEQFF. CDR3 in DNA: TGTGCCAGCACGTCCGTAGCGGGGGGGGCCGGGAATGAGCAGTTCTTC.

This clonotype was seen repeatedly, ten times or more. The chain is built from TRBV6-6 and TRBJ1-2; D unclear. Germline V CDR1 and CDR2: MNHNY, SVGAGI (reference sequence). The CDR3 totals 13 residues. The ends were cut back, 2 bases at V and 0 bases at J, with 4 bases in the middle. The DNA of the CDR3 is TGTGCCAGCAGTTACAGGGCTAACTATGGCTACACCTTC. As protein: CASSYRANYGYTF.

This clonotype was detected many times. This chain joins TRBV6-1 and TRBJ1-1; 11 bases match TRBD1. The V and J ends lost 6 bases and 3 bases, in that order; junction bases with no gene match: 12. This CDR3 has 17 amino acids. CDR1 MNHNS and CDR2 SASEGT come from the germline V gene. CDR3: CASRLGTGGSEYTEAFF. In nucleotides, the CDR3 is TGTGCCAGCAGACTCGGGACAGGGGGGTCTGAGTACACTGAAGCTTTCTTT.

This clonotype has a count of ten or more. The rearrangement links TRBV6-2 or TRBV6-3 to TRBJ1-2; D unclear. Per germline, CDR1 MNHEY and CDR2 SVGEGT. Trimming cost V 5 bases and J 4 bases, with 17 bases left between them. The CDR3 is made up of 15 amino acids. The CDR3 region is CASSTYRSVSYGYTF. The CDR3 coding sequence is TGTGCCAGCAGTACCTACAGAAGTGTATCCTATGGCTACACCTTC.

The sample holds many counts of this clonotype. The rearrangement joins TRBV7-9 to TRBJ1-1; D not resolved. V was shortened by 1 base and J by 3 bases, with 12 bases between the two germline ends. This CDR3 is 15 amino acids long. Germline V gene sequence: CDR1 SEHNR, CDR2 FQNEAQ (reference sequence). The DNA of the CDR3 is TGTGCCAGCAGCTTAGTGTGGGCTGCCCACACTGAAGCTTTCTTT. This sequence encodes CASSLVWAAHTEAFF.

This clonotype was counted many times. The CDR3 sequence is CASSPPGLYSPLHF. DNA of the CDR3: TGTGCCAGCAGCCCCCCGGGCCTTTATTCACCCCTCCACTTT. The chain joins TRBV11-2 to TRBJ1-6; D gene uncertain. Germline V gene lookup returns CDR1 SGHAT and CDR2 FQNNGV. CDR3 length: 14 amino acids. The V end lost 5 bases, the J end lost 8 bases, and 13 bases lay between the germline ends.

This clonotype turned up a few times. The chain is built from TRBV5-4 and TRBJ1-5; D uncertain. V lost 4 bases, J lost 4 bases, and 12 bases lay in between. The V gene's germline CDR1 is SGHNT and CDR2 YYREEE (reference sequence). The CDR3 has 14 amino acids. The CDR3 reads CASSEWGFNQPQHF. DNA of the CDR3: TGTGCCAGCAGCGAGTGGGGTTTTAATCAGCCCCAGCATTTT. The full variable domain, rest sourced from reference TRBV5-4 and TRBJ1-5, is ETGVTQSPTHLIKTRGQQVTLRCSSQSGHNTVSWYQQALGQGPQFIFQYYREEENGRGNFPPRFSGLQFPNYSSELNVNALELDDSALYLCASSEWGFNQPQHFGDGTRLSIL.

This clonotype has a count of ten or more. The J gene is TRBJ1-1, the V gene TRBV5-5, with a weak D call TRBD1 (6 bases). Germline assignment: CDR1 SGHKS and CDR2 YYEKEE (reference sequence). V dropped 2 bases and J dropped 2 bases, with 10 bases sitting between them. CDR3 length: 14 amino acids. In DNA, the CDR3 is TGTGCCAGCAGCTTAGGACAGATTAACACTGAAGCTTTCTTT. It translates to CASSLGQINTEAFF.